This T cell receptor beta chain stems from a study of blood T cell repertoires in COVID-19. Study background: PBMCs, B-cell-depleted T cells, or T cells provided the cDNA or gDNA that made up the material.

Produced via immunoSEQ multiplex PCR; TCRdb's table is partial and in-frame only. The table has 120,000 to 150,000 clones, about 82% seen once. Study members were between about 18 and 95 years old and lived in approximately 25 US regions. Cohorts were determined from participant-reported clinical history. Cohort 3 recovery required two negative PCRs, clearance, or symptom resolution. The V end was cut by 0 bases, the J end by 7 bases, with 10 bases between. The CDR3 loop spans 14 amino acids. CDR1 MNHNY and CDR2 SVGAGI come from the germline V gene (reference sequence). The rearrangement uses TRBV6-6 and TRBJ1-5; D may be TRBD1 (5 bases). Sequencing was carried out using PBMCs or T cells enriched from blood (not recorded which). The origin of this receptor is a woman aged 35 to 49 who had recovered from COVID-19. CDR3 in amino acids: CASSYSQGGQPQHF. The CDR3 DNA follows: TGTGCCAGCAGTTACTCCCAGGGCGGCCAGCCCCAGCATTTT.